This T cell receptor (beta chain) was captured in a study of blood T cell repertoires in COVID-19. About the study: PBMCs, B-cell-depleted T cells, or T cells were the source of the cDNA or gDNA that made up the material.

Original analysis: Estimation of nucleated cell counts relied on the amplification of reference gene primers. The method was immunoSEQ multiplex PCR; TCRdb's version includes in-frame clones alone and lacks a portion of them. V and J calls and clone size follow that table, whereas D and trimming were derived from the DNA. Counted here are roughly 250,000 clones, around 86% occurring once; the ten biggest clones make up around an eighth. The CDR3 has 16 residues. The specimen sequenced was peripheral blood. The chain recombines TRBV21-1 with TRBJ1-5; the table's D gene call, TRBD1, was not cross checked with the DNA. TRBV21-1 is flagged as a pseudogene. The clonotype originates from a woman in her sixties with active or convalescent COVID-19. CDR3 residues: CASNLDRDYSNQPQHF. The CDR3, as DNA: TGTGCCAGCAACCTAGACAGGGATTATAGCAATCAGCCCCAGCATTTT.